The next 16 T cell receptor beta chains were all read from a single sample in a study of identical twins. TCRdb re-called the 5' RACE reads with MiXCR, one entry per CDR3 protein. The sample records about 900,000 distinct CDR3 sequences, roughly an eighth being singletons. These data were also filed under a second study, of yellow fever vaccine responses in identical twins.

The specimen was PBMCs. The receptors come from a woman under 30 in good health.

The genes are TRBV12-3 or TRBV12-4 and TRBJ2-1; D tentatively fits TRBD1 or TRBD2 (6 bases each). The CDR3 runs 15 residues. V lost 1 base and J 8 bases, leaving 15 bases between the germline ends. CDR3 region: CASSLGQGRGDEQFF. In DNA form, the CDR3 reads TGTGCCAGCAGTTTAGGCCAGGGGCGGGGCGATGAGCAGTTCTTC.

The rearrangement joins TRBV28 to TRBJ2-5, with D maybe TRBD2 (5 bases). Germline V gene lookup returns CDR1 MDHEN and CDR2 SYDVKM. V lost 6 bases to trimming and J lost 10 bases, with 21 bases between them. This CDR3 has 14 amino acids. CDR3 amino acids: CASSTPQRQIGQYF. CDR3 nucleotide sequence: TGTGCCAGCAGCACACCCCAGCGGCAGATAGGCCAGTACTTC.

The V gene is TRBV25-1, the J gene TRBJ2-7, with 12 bases that match TRBD1. The CDR3 is 15 amino acids. Germline CDR1 reads MGHDK; CDR2 reads SYGVNS. After removal of 3 bases from V and 6 bases from J, the junction contained 6 bases not matched to a gene. The DNA of the CDR3 is TGTGCCAGCAGTGACCCCGGGACAGGGGGCTTCGAGCAGTACTTC. The encoded protein is CASSDPGTGGFEQYF.

The table lists this clonotype with a few counts. V is TRBV24-1 and J is TRBJ2-3; D gene ambiguous. This CDR3 contains 14 residues. Per germline, CDR1 KGHDR and CDR2 SFDVKD. V shed 4 bases and J shed 0 bases, with 7 bases lying between them. Written as DNA, the CDR3 is TGTGCCACCAGTGAACCCTCCAGCACAGATACGCAGTATTTT. This translates into CATSEPSSTDTQYF.

This clonotype was recorded at least ten times. The V call is TRBV7-9, the J call TRBJ2-1, with TRBD2 matching 12 bases. J was trimmed by 6 bases and V by 5 bases; bases with no gene match: 5. CDR3 size: 15 residues. The germline V gene has CDR1 SEHNR and CDR2 FQNEAQ (reference sequence). The DNA for the CDR3 is TGTGCCAGCAGCGCCAGACTAGCGGGAGTCAATGAGCAGTTCTTC. Protein sequence: CASSARLAGVNEQFF.

There are a few counts of this clonotype. V usage is TRBV6-5 and J usage is TRBJ2-7, with 7 nucleotides matching TRBD2. V lost 3 bases and J lost 4; bases outside the gene matches: 9. The germline V gene encodes CDR1 MNHEY and CDR2 SVGAGI. The CDR3 runs 15 residues. CDR3 coding DNA: TGTGCCAGCAGTTATTGGGCGGGAGTAATGTACGAGCAGTACTTC. Protein: CASSYWAGVMYEQYF.

In the case of this clonotype: Relative to the germline gene, one junction end is altered; a read error may explain this. This sequence joins TRBV5-6 and TRBJ2-4; D unresolved. The length of the CDR3 is 13 residues. CDR1 and CDR2 from the germline V gene are SGHDT and YYEEEE. CDR3 nucleotides: TGTGCCAGCAGCTTGCTAAGCGTGAACAATCAGTACTTC. The encoded protein is CASSLLSVNNQYF.

J is TRBJ2-3 and V is TRBV28; 10 bases agree with TRBD1. Germline lookup yields CDR1 MDHEN and CDR2 SYDVKM. The V segment lost 5 bases and the J segment 2 bases; nucleotides outside the gene matches: 7. The CDR3 length is 16 residues. CDR3 in DNA: TGTGCCAGCAGTCACCCCGGGACAGGGGTCACAGATACGCAGTATTTT. It is translated as CASSHPGTGVTDTQYF.

The chain uses TRBV5-1 and TRBJ2-3; no firm D call. The V end was cut by 1 base, the J end by 0 bases, with 12 bases between. The CDR3 runs 16 residues. Germline CDR1 is SGHRS and CDR2 is YFSETQ. CDR3 DNA: TGCGCCAGCAGCTTGTCTGGCGCCTCTAGCACAGATACGCAGTATTTT. Amino acids: CASSLSGASSTDTQYF.

The chain uses TRBV20-1 and TRBJ2-1; maybe TRBD1 (5 bases). The CDR3 runs 15 residues. Germline loops: CDR1 DFQATT, CDR2 SNEGSKA (reference sequence). The V end lost 3 bases, the J end lost 7 bases, and 19 bases lay between the germline ends. CDR3 amino acids: CSASYRGSLSNEQFF. The CDR3 coding sequence is TGCAGTGCTAGCTATAGGGGATCGCTTTCTAATGAGCAGTTCTTC.

The chain links TRBV2 to TRBJ2-7; D is possibly TRBD2 (6 bases). The germline V gene has CDR1 SNHLY and CDR2 FYNNEI. V was cut by 4 bases and J by 3 bases, with 10 bases left in between. The CDR3 runs 13 residues. This CDR3 is CASSGGEGYEQYF. The CDR3 DNA follows: TGTGCCAGCAGTGGCGGGGAAGGCTACGAGCAGTACTTC.

This clonotype has just a few counts. This chain links TRBV3-1 with TRBJ1-2; TRBD1 is a possible D gene (6 bases). Germline V gene sequence: CDR1 LGHDT, CDR2 YNNKEL (reference sequence). V dropped 6 bases and J dropped 3 bases, with 11 bases sitting between them. The CDR3 covers 13 residues. The CDR3 DNA follows: TGTGCCAGCAGAGCAACAGGGTACTATGGCTACACCTTC. Its translation: CASRATGYYGYTF.

The chain has TRBV19 and TRBJ2-1; D might be TRBD2 (6 bases). Looked up from germline, CDR1 is LNHDA and CDR2 is SQIVND (reference sequence). Trimming stripped 5 bases from V and 5 bases from J, with 13 bases between. The CDR3 totals 14 residues. The CDR3 DNA is TGTGCCAGTAGTGGGAGCGGGTACCACAATGAGCAGTTCTTC. Residues: CASSGSGYHNEQFF.

The genes are TRBV5-1 and TRBJ2-3; D remains unclear. There are 14 residues in the CDR3. CDR1 and CDR2 (germline): SGHRS, YFSETQ. The germline V and J ends were trimmed by 0 bases and 5 bases, with 10 bases remaining between them. This CDR3 reads CASSLATVGDTQYF. The CDR3 nucleotides read TGCGCCAGCAGCTTGGCCACTGTTGGAGATACGCAGTATTTT.

The rearrangement joins TRBV29-1 to TRBJ2-7, with 9 nucleotides matching TRBD1. Germline trimming cut 3 bases from V and 3 bases from J; bases unmatched to any gene: 3. This CDR3 region has 13 residues. Germline CDR1 reads SQVTM; CDR2 reads ANQGSEA. DNA of the CDR3: TGCAGCGTTGACCTGGGACAGGGCTACGAGCAGTACTTC. It codes for CSVDLGQGYEQYF.

The count of this clonotype is one. The chain couples TRBV19 to TRBJ2-1; the match to TRBD1 covers 9 bases. The CDR3 extends over 14 amino acids. The J segment lost 9 bases and the V segment lost 4 bases, leaving 7 bases of the junction unmatched. Germline V gives CDR1 LNHDA, CDR2 SQIVND (reference sequence). The CDR3 is CASSTGQGLSEQFF. The CDR3 bases are TGTGCCAGTAGTACGGGACAGGGCTTGAGTGAGCAGTTCTTC.